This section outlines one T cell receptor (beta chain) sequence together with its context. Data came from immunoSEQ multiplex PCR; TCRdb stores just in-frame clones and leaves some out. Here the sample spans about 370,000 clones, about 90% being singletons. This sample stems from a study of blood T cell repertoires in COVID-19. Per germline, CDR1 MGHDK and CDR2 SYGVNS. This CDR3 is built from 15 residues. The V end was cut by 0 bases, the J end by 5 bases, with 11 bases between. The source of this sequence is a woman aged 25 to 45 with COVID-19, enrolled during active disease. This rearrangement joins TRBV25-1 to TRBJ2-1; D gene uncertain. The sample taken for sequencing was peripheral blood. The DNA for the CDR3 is TGTGCCAGCAGTGAATATGGCGGTCCTGACAATGAGCAGTTCTTC. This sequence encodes CASSEYGGPDNEQFF.